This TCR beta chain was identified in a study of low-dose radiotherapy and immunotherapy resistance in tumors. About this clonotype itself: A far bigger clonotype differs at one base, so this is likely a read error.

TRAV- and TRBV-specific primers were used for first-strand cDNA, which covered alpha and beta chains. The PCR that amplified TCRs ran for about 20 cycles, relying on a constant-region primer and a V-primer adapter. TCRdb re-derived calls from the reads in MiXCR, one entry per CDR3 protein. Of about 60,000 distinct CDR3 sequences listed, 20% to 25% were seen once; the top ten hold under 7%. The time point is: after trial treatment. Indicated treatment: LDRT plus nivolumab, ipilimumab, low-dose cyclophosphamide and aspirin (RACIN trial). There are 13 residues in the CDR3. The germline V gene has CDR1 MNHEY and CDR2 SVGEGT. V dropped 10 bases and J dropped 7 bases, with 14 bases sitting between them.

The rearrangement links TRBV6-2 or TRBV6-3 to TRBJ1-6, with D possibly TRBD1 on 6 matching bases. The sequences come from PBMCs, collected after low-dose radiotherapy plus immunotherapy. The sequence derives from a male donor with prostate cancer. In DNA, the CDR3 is TGTGCCACCAAGGGGCAGGGGAATTCACCCCTCCACTTT. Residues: CATKGQGNSPLHF.